Below, one T cell receptor beta chain is given with its context. Its antigen is unidentified. CDR3 length: 15 amino acids. Germline lookup yields CDR1 LGHNT and CDR2 FRNRAP. V lost 6 bases to trimming and J lost 4 bases; unmatched junction nucleotides: 6. These data belong to a study of circulating and synovial CD4+ cells in juvenile arthritis. Here immunoSEQ multiplex PCR was the method, and the copy in TCRdb shows in-frame clones only, minus some. The sample records 30,000 or so clones, nearly 95% being singletons. General observations from the study: T cell genome counts differed by at least an order of magnitude between CPL and CD4 samples. Circulating pathogenic-like lymphocytes shared a substantially higher fraction of CDR3 sequences with synovium than bulk blood. The pathogenic-like versus bulk T cell difference escaped Vbeta family analysis.

The sequenced material came from CD4+ T cells from blood. The V call is TRBV12-5, the J call TRBJ2-6, with TRBD1 matching 7 bases. The TCR sequence derives from a human donor with juvenile idiopathic arthritis. CDR3 in DNA: TGTGCTAGTGGACAGGGGTTTTCCGGGGCCAACGTCCTGACTTTC. Its translation is CASGQGFSGANVLTF.